The clone carrying this TCR beta chain was found a few times. This sample is drawn from a study of T-cell reconstitution after alpha-beta-depleted transplantation in children. Unique molecular identifiers tagged the TCRbeta library. TCRdb fed the PCR reads into MiXCR, producing one record per CDR3 protein. Here the sample spans about 500,000 distinct CDR3 sequences, 30% to 35% being singletons. The clonotype comes from a human donor who donated a stem cell graft to a child with aplastic anemia. The sample here was PBMCs from the stem cell graft donor, taken from the stem cell graft.

The DNA for the CDR3 is TGTGCCAGCAGCGCCCACTCGCCGGGCCTCTACAATGAGCAGTTCTTC. This translates into CASSAHSPGLYNEQFF. This rearrangement joins TRBV9 to TRBJ2-1; no reliable D call. CDR1 is SGDLS, CDR2 YYNGEE, per germline. This CDR3 contains 16 residues. The germline V and J ends were trimmed by 3 bases and 3 bases, with 16 bases remaining between them.